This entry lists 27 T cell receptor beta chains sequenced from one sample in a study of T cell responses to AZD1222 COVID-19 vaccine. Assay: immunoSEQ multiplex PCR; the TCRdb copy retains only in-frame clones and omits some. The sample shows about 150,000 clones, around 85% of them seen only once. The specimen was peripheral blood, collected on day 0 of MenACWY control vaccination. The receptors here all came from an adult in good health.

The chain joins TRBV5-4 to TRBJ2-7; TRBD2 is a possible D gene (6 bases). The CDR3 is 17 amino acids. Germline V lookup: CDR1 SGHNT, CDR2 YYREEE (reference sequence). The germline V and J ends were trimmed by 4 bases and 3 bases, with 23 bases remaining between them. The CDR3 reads CASSRATGLLIYYEQYF. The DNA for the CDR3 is TGTGCCAGCAGCCGCGCAACGGGACTCCTGATTTACTACGAGCAGTACTTC.

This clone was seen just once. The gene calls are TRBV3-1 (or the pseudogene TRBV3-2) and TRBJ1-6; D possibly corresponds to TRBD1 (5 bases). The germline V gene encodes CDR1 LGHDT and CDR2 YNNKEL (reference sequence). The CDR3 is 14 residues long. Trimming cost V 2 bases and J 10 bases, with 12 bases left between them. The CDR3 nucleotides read TGTGCCAGCAGCCAACGGGGGTTCGGGTCACCCCTCCACTTT. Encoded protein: CASSQRGFGSPLHF.

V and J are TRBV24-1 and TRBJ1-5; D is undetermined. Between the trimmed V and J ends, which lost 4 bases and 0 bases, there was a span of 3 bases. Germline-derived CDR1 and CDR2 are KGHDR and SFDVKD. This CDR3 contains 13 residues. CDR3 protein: CATSEGSNQPQHF. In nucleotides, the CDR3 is TGTGCCACCAGTGAAGGTAGCAATCAGCCCCAGCATTTT.

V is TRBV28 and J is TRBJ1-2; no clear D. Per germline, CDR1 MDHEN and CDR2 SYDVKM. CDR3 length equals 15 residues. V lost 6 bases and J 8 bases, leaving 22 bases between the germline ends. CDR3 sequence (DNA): TGTGCCAGCAGACGCGACCGGACGGTGACCACGGGCTACACCTTC. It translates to CASRRDRTVTTGYTF.

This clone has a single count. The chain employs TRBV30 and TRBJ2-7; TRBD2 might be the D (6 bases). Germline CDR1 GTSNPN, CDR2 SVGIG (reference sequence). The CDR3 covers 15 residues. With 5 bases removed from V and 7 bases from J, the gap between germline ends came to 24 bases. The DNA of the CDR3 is TGTGCCTGGCGTCCCGGGACTCGACGTACCTCGGAGCAGTACTTC. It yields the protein CAWRPGTRRTSEQYF.

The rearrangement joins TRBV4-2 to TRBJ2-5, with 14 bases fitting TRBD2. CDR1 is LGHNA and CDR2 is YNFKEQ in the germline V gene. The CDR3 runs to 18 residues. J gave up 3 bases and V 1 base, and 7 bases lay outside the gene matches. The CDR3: CASSQGLAGGPWEETQYF. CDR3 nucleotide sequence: TGTGCCAGCAGCCAAGGACTAGCGGGGGGGCCATGGGAAGAGACCCAGTACTTC.

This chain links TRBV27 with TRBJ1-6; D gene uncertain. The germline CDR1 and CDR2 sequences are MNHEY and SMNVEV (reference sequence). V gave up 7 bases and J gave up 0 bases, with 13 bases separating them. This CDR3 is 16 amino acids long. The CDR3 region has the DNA TGTGCCAGCACCTCGGAGGCGAGCTCCTATAATTCACCCCTCCACTTT. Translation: CASTSEASSYNSPLHF.

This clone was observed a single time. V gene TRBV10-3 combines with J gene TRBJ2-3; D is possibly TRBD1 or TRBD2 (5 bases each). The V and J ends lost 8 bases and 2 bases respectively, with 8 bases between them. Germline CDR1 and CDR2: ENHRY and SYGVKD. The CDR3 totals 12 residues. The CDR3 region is CAIGGTTDTQYF. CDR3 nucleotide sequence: TGTGCCATCGGGGGAACCACAGATACGCAGTATTTT.

CDR3 sequence (DNA): TGTGCCAGCAGACTAGAATGGTTCACAGATACGCAGTATTTT. Translation: CASRLEWFTDTQYF. This sequence joins TRBV5-5 and TRBJ2-3; tentative D call: TRBD2 (5 bases). V dropped 5 bases and J dropped 2 bases, with 12 bases sitting between them. Germline lookup yields CDR1 SGHKS and CDR2 YYEKEE (reference sequence). CDR3 length: 14 residues. Combining the CDR3 with reference TRBV5-5 and TRBJ2-3 gives the whole variable domain DAGVTQSPTHLIKTRGQQVTLRCSPISGHKSVSWYQQVLGQGPQFIFQYYEKEERGRGNFPDRFSARQFPNYSSELNVNALLLGDSALYLCASRLEWFTDTQYFGPGTRLTVL.

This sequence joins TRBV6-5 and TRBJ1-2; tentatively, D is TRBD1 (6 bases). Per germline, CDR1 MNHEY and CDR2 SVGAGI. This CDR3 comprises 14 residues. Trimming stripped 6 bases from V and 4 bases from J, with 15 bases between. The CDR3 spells CASSHRGPLYGYTF. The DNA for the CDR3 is TGTGCCAGCAGCCACCGGGGGCCCCTCTATGGCTACACCTTC.

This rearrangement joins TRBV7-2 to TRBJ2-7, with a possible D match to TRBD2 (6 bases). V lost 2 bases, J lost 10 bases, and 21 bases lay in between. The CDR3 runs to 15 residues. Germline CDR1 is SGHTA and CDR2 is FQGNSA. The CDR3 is CASSLKTGSGHSQYF. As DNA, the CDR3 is TGTGCCAGCAGCTTAAAGACCGGGAGTGGTCACAGTCAGTACTTC.

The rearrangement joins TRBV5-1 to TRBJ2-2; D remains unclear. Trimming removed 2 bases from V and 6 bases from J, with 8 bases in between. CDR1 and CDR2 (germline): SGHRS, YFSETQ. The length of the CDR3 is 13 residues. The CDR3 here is CASSFTLPGELFF. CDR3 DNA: TGCGCCAGCAGCTTTACGCTCCCCGGGGAGCTGTTTTTT.

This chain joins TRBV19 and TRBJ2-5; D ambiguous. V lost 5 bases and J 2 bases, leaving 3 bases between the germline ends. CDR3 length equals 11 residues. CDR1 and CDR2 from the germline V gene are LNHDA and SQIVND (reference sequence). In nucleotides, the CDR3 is TGTGCCAGTAGTCAACAAGAGACCCAGTACTTC. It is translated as CASSQQETQYF.

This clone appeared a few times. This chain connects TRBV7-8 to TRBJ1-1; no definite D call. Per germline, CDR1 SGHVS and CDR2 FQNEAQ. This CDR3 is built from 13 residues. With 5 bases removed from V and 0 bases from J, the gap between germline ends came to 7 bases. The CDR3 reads CASSPKVNTEAFF. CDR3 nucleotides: TGTGCCAGCAGCCCTAAGGTGAACACTGAAGCTTTCTTT.

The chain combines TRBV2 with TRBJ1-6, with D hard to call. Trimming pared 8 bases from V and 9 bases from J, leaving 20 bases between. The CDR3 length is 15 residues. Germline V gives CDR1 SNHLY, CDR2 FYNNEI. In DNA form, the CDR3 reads TGTGCCAGCGGATATCCGGCGGGTAGCTCTTCACCCCTCCACTTT. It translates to CASGYPAGSSSPLHF.

The chain's CDR3 is CSGYRGRESGYTF. CDR3 coding DNA: TGCAGCGGGTACAGGGGGCGCGAGAGTGGCTACACCTTC. This chain connects TRBV29-1 to TRBJ1-2, with TRBD1 matching over 9 bases. This CDR3 comprises 13 residues. Germline CDR1 and CDR2: SQVTM and ANQGSEA. V shed 7 bases and J 7 bases; nucleotides not matched to a gene: 10.

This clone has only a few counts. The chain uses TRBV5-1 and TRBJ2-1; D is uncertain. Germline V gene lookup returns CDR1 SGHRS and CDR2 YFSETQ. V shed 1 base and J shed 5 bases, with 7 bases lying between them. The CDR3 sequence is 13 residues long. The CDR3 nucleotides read TGCGCCAGCAGCTTGTTGCGGAACAATGAGCAGTTCTTC. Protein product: CASSLLRNNEQFF.

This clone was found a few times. The CDR3 sequence is CASTSGQSYQETQYF. CDR3 nucleotides: TGTGCCAGCACCTCGGGACAGTCGTACCAAGAGACCCAGTACTTC. This chain connects TRBV2 to TRBJ2-5; 7 bases align to TRBD1. This CDR3 comprises 15 residues. Trimming took 7 bases from V and 0 from J; bases not matched to a gene: 8. Per the germline V gene, CDR1 is SNHLY and CDR2 is FYNNEI. The full variable domain, in which reference TRBV2 and TRBJ2-5 provide the parts outside the CDR3, is EPEVTQTPSHQVTQMGQEVILRCVPISNHLYFYWYRQILGQKVEFLVSFYNNEISEKSEIFDDQFSVERPDGSNFTLKIRSTKLEDSAMYFCASTSGQSYQETQYFGPGTRLLVL.

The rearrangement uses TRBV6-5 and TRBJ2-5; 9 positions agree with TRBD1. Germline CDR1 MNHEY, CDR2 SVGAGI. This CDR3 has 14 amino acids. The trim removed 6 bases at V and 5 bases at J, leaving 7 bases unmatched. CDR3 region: CASRGTGIRETQYF. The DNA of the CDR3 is TGTGCCAGCAGGGGGACAGGGATCAGGGAGACCCAGTACTTC.

The CDR3 spells CAWRSLGDTLYNEQFF. Written as DNA, the CDR3 is TGTGCCTGGAGAAGTCTAGGGGACACCCTTTACAATGAGCAGTTCTTC. V is TRBV30 and J is TRBJ2-1; D is possibly TRBD1 (6 bases). The CDR3 length is 16 residues. The V end was cut by 3 bases, the J end by 4 bases, with 19 bases between. CDR1 GTSNPN and CDR2 SVGIG come from the germline V gene (reference sequence).

CDR3 sequence reads: CASSSAGTRKTGELFF. The CDR3 nucleotides are TGTGCCAGCAGTTCTGCCGGGACTCGGAAGACCGGGGAGCTGTTTTTT. The chain recombines TRBV11-3 with TRBJ2-2; TRBD2 might be the D (6 bases). V was trimmed by 6 bases and J by 5 bases, leaving 19 bases between them. CDR1 SGHNT and CDR2 YENEEA come from the germline V gene. CDR3 length: 16 amino acids.

The CDR3: CASSHMGTGNTEAFF. DNA for the CDR3: TGCGCCAGCAGTCACATGGGGACAGGTAACACTGAAGCTTTCTTT. J is TRBJ1-1 and V is TRBV5-1, with 8 positions matching TRBD1. After removal of 5 bases from V and 2 bases from J, the junction contained 8 bases not matched to a gene. The CDR3 runs 15 residues. Germline values: CDR1 SGHRS, CDR2 YFSETQ.

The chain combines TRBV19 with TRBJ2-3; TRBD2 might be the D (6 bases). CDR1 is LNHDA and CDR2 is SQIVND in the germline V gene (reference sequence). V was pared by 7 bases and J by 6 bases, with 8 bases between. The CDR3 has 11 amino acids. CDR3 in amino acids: CASKGGDTQYF. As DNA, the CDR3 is TGTGCCAGTAAGGGAGGCGATACGCAGTATTTT. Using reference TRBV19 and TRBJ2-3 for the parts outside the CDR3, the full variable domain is DGGITQSPKYLFRKEGQNVTLSCEQNLNHDAMYWYRQDPGQGLRLIYYSQIVNDFQKGDIAEGYSVSREKKESFPLTVTSAQKNPTAFYLCASKGGDTQYFGPGTRLTVL.

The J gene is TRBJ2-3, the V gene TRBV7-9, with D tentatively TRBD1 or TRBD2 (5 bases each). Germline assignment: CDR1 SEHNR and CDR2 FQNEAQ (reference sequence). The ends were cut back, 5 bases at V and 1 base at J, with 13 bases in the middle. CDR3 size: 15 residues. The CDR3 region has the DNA TGTGCCAGCAGCCCCTTGAGAGGGGGCACAGATACGCAGTATTTT. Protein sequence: CASSPLRGGTDTQYF.

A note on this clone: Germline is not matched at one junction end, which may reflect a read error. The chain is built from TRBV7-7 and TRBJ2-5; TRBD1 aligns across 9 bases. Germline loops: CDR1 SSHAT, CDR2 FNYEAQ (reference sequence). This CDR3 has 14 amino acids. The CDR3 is CASSLDRGQETQYF. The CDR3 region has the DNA TGTGCTAGCAGCTTAGACAGGGGGCAAGAGACCCAGTACTTC.

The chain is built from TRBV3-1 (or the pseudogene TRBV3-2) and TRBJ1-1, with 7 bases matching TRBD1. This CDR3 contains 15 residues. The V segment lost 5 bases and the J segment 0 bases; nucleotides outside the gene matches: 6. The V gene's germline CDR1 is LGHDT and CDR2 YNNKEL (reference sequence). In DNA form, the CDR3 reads TGTGCCAGCAGCTCTGGACAGGAGGTGAACACTGAAGCTTTCTTT. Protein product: CASSSGQEVNTEAFF.

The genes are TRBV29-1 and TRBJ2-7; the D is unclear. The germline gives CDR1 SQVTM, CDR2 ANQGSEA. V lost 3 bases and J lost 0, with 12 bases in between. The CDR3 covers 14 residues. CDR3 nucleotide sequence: TGCAGCGTTGAGGTCCGACTGCGCTCCTACGAGCAGTACTTC. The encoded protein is CSVEVRLRSYEQYF.